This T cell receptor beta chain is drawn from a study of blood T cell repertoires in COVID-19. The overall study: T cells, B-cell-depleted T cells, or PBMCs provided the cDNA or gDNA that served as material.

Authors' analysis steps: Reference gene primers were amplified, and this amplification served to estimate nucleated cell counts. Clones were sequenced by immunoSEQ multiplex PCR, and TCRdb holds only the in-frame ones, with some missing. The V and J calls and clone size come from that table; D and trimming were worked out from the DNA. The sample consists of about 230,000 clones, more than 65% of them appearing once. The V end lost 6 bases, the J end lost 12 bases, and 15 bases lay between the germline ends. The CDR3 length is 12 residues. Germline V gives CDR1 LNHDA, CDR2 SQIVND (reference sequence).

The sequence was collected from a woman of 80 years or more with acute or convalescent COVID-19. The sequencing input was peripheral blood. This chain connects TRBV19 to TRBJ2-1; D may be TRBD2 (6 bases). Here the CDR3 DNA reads TGTGCCAGTAGAGGAGGGTCGGCGGTGCAGTTCTTC. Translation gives CASRGGSAVQFF.